In this sample, the clone carrying this TCR beta chain turned up a few times. Its matching antigen is unknown. This CDR3 region has 14 residues. Germline assignment: CDR1 DFQATT and CDR2 SNEGSKA (reference sequence). V dropped 0 bases and J dropped 0 bases, with 9 bases sitting between them. These data come from a study of response to subunit inactivated influenza vaccine. Study-wide results and limits: It was suggested by the authors that few new T cells are recruited by each seasonal influenza vaccination.

MiXCR was run by TCRdb on the RT-PCR reads, yielding one entry per CDR3 protein. The sample comprises some 300,000 distinct CDR3 sequences, approximately 20% of which are singletons, and 9% to 12% rests with the top ten. V is TRBV20-1 and J is TRBJ2-7, with unresolved D. The material sequenced was PBMCs from blood, taken less than 22 months after vaccination. The source is a man between 50 and 75 years old who received an inactivated influenza vaccine. As DNA, the CDR3 is TGCAGTGCTAGAGATGAAGGCTACTCCTACGAGCAGTACTTC. It translates to CSARDEGYSYEQYF.